This T cell receptor beta chain was recorded in a study of tumor T cells in aggressive B-cell lymphoma. This clone appeared a few times. Some clones are missing from TCRdb's copy, which holds only in-frame ones; the method was immunoSEQ multiplex PCR. Of fewer than 6,000 clones in the sample, less than 90% were seen once. V shed 6 bases and J shed 11 bases, with 19 bases lying between them. Germline V gene sequence: CDR1 MNHEY, CDR2 SVGAGI. CDR3 length: 13 amino acids. The J gene is TRBJ1-1, the V gene TRBV6-5, with a weak D call TRBD1 (6 bases). Sequencing input: tumor tissue. The TCR was taken from an adult with diffuse large B cell lymphoma. This CDR3 reads CASRTDSKGKAFF. CDR3 coding DNA: TGTGCCAGCAGAACGGACAGTAAGGGGAAGGCTTTCTTT.